The T cell receptor beta chain described here comes from a study of blood T cell repertoires in COVID-19. Background on the study: Samples taken during acute and convalescent COVID-19 were collected in the United States, Italy and Spain. In each case, the material was cDNA or gDNA derived from T cells, B-cell-depleted T cells, or PBMCs.

J was trimmed by 4 bases and V by 6 bases; bases with no gene match: 9. The CDR3 consists of 15 residues. The V gene's germline CDR1 is ENHRY and CDR2 SYGVKD. In its sample, this clone was seen a few times. Per the authors' pipeline: The assay estimated nucleated cells by amplifying reference gene primers. The repertoire was sequenced with immunoSEQ multiplex PCR; TCRdb's copy has only in-frame clones and lacks some. The V and J calls and clone size were taken over from that table, and D and trimming were inferred from the DNA. This table has approximately 280,000 clones, around 86% appearing once. The TCR originated in a woman in her twenties or thirties who had recovered from COVID-19. The chain employs TRBV10-3 and TRBJ1-5; 7 bases map to TRBD1. The sample taken for sequencing was peripheral blood. The CDR3 DNA reads TGTGCCATCAGCCCAGGGGGAAACGCAAATCAGCCCCAGCATTTT. Translated: CAISPGGNANQPQHF.